This entry features one T cell receptor (beta chain) sequence. The table lists this clone with a few counts. Its antigen is unknown. Base qualities are not recorded, but no much larger clone differs from it by a single base. The germline V gene gives CDR1 as SGHRS and CDR2 as YFSETQ. The CDR3 sequence holds 13 residues, the cysteine and phenylalanine included. Only the CDR3 portion is preserved as DNA: 39 bases, with reading frame beginning at the first base. Trimming at the junction amounts to 3 bases on V and 1 base on J, and the germline ends lie 6 bases apart. Library generation was performed with the immunoSEQ multiplex PCR assay. For the multiplex PCR, a mixture combining 60 forward primers for TCR Vbeta segments and 13 reverse primers for TCR Jbeta segments was used. The CDR3 region of rearranged TCR beta genes was amplified from genomic DNA with a multiplex PCR assay. The Illumina HiSeq System was used to sequence the amplified TCR beta libraries as 87-base-pair reads. The study's processing was this. A later analysis tallied 75 million to 95 million unique TCR beta chains across the 650 to 750 repertoires, and some 12 million of those chains were shared by two or more donors. A nearest-neighbor algorithm error-corrected the raw reads and collapsed the reads into unique sequences, merging closely related sequences to remove PCR and sequencing errors. V, D and J gene segments were assigned by aligning CDR3 sequences to IMGT reference sequences. For a sequence to be retained, a match of at least six nucleotides was required to both a V gene segment and a J gene segment. A rearrangement was called productive if the CDR3 had no stop codons and remained in frame with V and J, and every other rearrangement was called non-productive. CDR3 was defined according to IMGT convention as the region running from the second conserved V-encoded cysteine to the conserved J-encoded phenylalanine. In an earlier analysis of 587 of the donors, sequences lacking an unambiguous match to a single V gene segment were excluded. An earlier analysis of fewer than 650 of the donors classified V segments as functional when productive rearrangements were above 56.7% and as segregating when the standard deviation between donors was above 5%. A statistical classification framework was developed to diagnose cytomegalovirus status using the catalog of TCR beta chain sequences. A later analysis assigned V and J genes by comparing TCR nucleotide sequences with IMGT/GENE-DB human TR gene sequences. Using the TCRdist pipeline, a later analysis assigned CDR3 sequences along with most-parsimonious VDJ recombination scenarios. A later analysis defined each TCR beta chain by its CDR3 amino acid sequence plus V-gene family, and excluded reads lacking a unique V-gene family. In a later analysis, a few hundred highly shared, low-generation-probability nucleotide sequences were removed to address suspected cross-contamination and a sequencing artifact. For each public chain, a later analysis derived a clonal expansion index from normalized ranks of inferred template counts within each repertoire. Generation probabilities in a later analysis came from a VDJ recombination model fitted to out-of-frame rearrangements, and those results were checked against IGoR. In a later analysis, hypergeometric tests were used to score TCR-TCR, TCR-HLA and TCR-CMV co-occurrence, with a repertoire-size bias correction applied to TCR pairs. In a later analysis, false discovery rates were estimated by permuting HLA or CMV assignments 20 times. A later analysis grouped co-occurring TCRs with DBSCAN, adding TCRdist sequence similarity when clustering within HLA-allele-positive subsets. For co-occurrence clustering, repertoires with fewer than 30,000 or more than 120,000 public chains were excluded, along with roughly 5 repertoires with anomalous nucleotide sharing. TCRdb limited this immuneACCESS table to in-frame rearrangements with V and J called. A share of clones is missing; checked studies link under half to unresolved V genes, and the rest is unexplained. That table furnishes V, J and clone size, whereas the DNA furnished D and trimming. The sample table shows roughly 100,000 clones, and less than 9.5% are seen once. Jointly, the top ten make up roughly 4.7% of the sample.

The data belong to a study of cytomegalovirus exposure and HLA in healthy donors (TCRdb year 2017). For the wider study: An earlier analysis of 587 of the donors reported roughly 300 Gb of sequence data and 117 million unique TCR beta sequences from 150 million to 200 million T cells. An early release covering 550 to 650 HLA-typed donors comprised about 290 gigabases of sequencing data and about 90 million unique TCR sequences. Among the roughly 400 genotyped donors, 81% belonged to the genetic ancestry cluster associated with self-reported Caucasian donors. The study aimed to test whether signatures of past pathogen exposure could be identified by cataloging public T cell receptors. The study used immunosequencing to profile the T cell repertoires of more than 650 subjects and linked those repertoires to cytomegalovirus serostatus. Besides the first cohort of about 730 subjects, a separate validation cohort made up of 120 different subjects was used. High-throughput TCR immunosequencing, statistical association of individual TCRs with disease status, and machine learning were combined to predict cytomegalovirus infection status. In a later analysis, previously published TCR beta repertoires from 550 to 750 donors were re-analyzed and high-resolution HLA genotyping was added so that TCR occurrence patterns could be studied. Rather than drawing on any new phenotypic data, the later analysis identified candidate immune exposures from TCR beta sequences and the way those sequences occurred across donors. An earlier analysis of 500 to 650 of the donors applied high-throughput TCR beta sequencing to assess whether each TCR beta V gene segment acted as functional or pseudogenic. Donor age, sex, ethnicity and CMV serostatus were compiled alongside the repertoire data. A later genetic analysis used genome-wide SNP genotypes for about 65% of the 666 donors, treating that subset as a discovery cohort. Every repertoire in the discovery cohort had been generated on one and the same sequencing platform. Class I and class II HLA loci were covered by the typing at four-digit resolution. Typing coverage differed by locus: A, B, C, DRB1 and DQB1 were typed in about 629-640 donors, DQA1 in 522, DPA1 in around 580, and DPB1 in approximately 450. Five DR-DQ haplotypes were handled as single units for association and clustering, since linkage in the cohort was strong. Among a few hundred genotyped donors of the cohort, an average of 235,054 unique TCR beta nucleotide sequences were sequenced per donor, around 20% of them non-productive.

On the study overall, not on this receptor specifically: In a later analysis, some 17,000 TCR beta sequences were associated with specific HLA alleles at a false discovery rate of 0.05. Presence/absence analyses assumed roughly uniform sequencing depth across donors, an assumption that may not hold. Most CMV-associated TCR beta chains appeared to be HLA-restricted in a later analysis, and the HLA associations seemed to be driven largely by CMV exposure. An earlier analysis of approximately 530 of the donors showed that most TCR beta V segments appeared in productive rearrangements either about 87% or about 30% of the time, which broadly matched IMGT annotations. In a later analysis, several top co-occurrence clusters were reported to appear linked to parvovirus B19, influenza, CMV and Epstein-Barr virus. The 87-base-pair reads could not distinguish some IMGT-functional V segments, including TRBV6-2 and TRBV6-3, so those segments were excluded. Because counts were too low, approximately 15 rarely observed V segments, including chromosome 9 orphons, were excluded from the earlier analysis of around 590 of the donors. It was suggested by the authors that the approach could potentially be generalized to other disease states and immunological phenotypes. Assigning TCR associations to individual alleles was difficult when HLA alleles, especially DR and DQ, strongly co-occurred. A further reported finding was that TCR beta sequences accurately predicted the HLA-A and HLA-B alleles for most subjects in the first cohort. A group of highly shared sequence variants was considered likely to be a technical artifact of the sequencing pipeline. Because HLA typing was unavailable for some donors at each locus, only the typed subset was used in association tests. The study gave a list of 150 to 200 TCR beta chains associated with cytomegalovirus. Compared with equally common non-associated chains, HLA-associated TCR beta chains in a later analysis were more clonally expanded and had lower generation probabilities. In vitro tests confirmed that three of the cytomegalovirus-associated TCR beta chains recognize cytomegalovirus antigens. Linkage disequilibrium might explain the correlated functional status among segregating V segments, but an unknown experimental factor could not be ruled out. An association between a missense DCLRE1C variant and V-gene and J-gene trimming of TCR beta chains was found in a later genetic analysis and replicated in an independent cohort. In a later analysis, the rate of TCR association differed among HLA loci, with DRB1 alleles having the most associated TCRs and HLA-C alleles having the fewest. According to a later genetic analysis, donors in an Asian-associated ancestry cluster had fewer N-insertions in productive TCRs than the approximately 710-donor mean. In this cohort, only TCR beta chains were sequenced, and detectable features were limited by the absence of alpha or paired-chain data. Cytomegalovirus status was reported to be diagnosed by the classifier with high specificity and sensitivity in both the original and validation cohorts. Most TCR sequences were seen in very few donors, while some public TCRs were found in many individuals. Immune exposure information for the cohort was limited to CMV serostatus.

The cohort comprised 666 healthy bone marrow donors. At the time of sampling, all cohort members were nominally healthy, though unrecorded immune exposures were likely present. The donor tested CMV seropositive and was one of the 289 seropositive cohort members. A peripheral blood sample was provided by each donor, and peripheral blood mononuclear cells were used for TCR beta sequencing. The Qiagen DNeasy Blood Extraction Kit was used to extract genomic DNA from the blood cell samples. The chain was built from TRBV5-1 and TRBJ2-3, with the D gene too uncertain to name. Sequenced sample: PBMCs. The origin of this receptor is a man aged 45 to 65 in good health and CMV-seropositive. The CDR3 protein: CASSSLGTDTQYF. The DNA sequence is TGCGCCAGCAGCTCTCTCGGCACAGATACGCAGTATTTT.